A selection of T cell receptor beta chains follows, all from one sample in a study of molecular identifiers for immune sequencing clone quantification. TCRdb independently ran MiXCR on the PCR reads; one entry per CDR3 protein. The table lists a few hundred thousand distinct CDR3 sequences, 20% to 25% of them singletons. Sequences were obtained from naive CD8+ T cells from blood, with Jurkat cell RNA spiked in. These receptors all come from a human donor in good health. Some libraries in this study had Jurkat cell RNA spiked in. Each CDR3 is given with its conserved first and last residue. The D gene is left open where the match is weak. Size values are once, few and many counts, or a class for expanded clones, and some rows have none.

clone_size: many; cdr3_length: 14; j_call: TRBJ2-7; v_call: TRBV5-1; d_call: -; cdr3_aa: CASSGGTDTYEQYF; cdr3_nt: TGCGCCAGCAGCGGGGGGACAGATACCTACGAGCAGTACTTC
clone_size: many; cdr3_length: 12; j_call: TRBJ2-7; v_call: TRBV29-1; d_call: -; cdr3_aa: CSVEDAAYEQYF; cdr3_nt: TGCAGCGTTGAGGACGCAGCCTACGAGCAGTACTTC
clone_size: many; cdr3_length: 15; j_call: TRBJ2-5; v_call: TRBV20-1; d_call: -; cdr3_aa: CSARDLGSPAETQYF; cdr3_nt: TGCAGTGCTAGAGATCTCGGGTCTCCCGCGGAGACCCAGTACTTC
clone_size: -; cdr3_length: 16; j_call: TRBJ2-1; v_call: TRBV4-3; d_call: TRBD2; cdr3_aa: CASSQDQGGSWDEQFF; cdr3_nt: TGCGCCAGCAGCCAAGATCAGGGCGGGAGTTGGGATGAGCAGTTCTTC
clone_size: -; cdr3_length: 14; j_call: TRBJ2-5; v_call: TRBV4-3; d_call: TRBD2; cdr3_aa: CASISGGGSETQYF; cdr3_nt: TGCGCCAGCATTAGCGGGGGAGGGTCGGAGACCCAGTACTTC
clone_size: -; cdr3_length: 15; j_call: TRBJ2-7; v_call: TRBV11-2; d_call: -; cdr3_aa: CASSHGVQAAYEQYF; cdr3_nt: TGTGCCAGCAGCCATGGGGTACAGGCCGCCTACGAGCAGTACTTC
clone_size: many; cdr3_length: 16; j_call: TRBJ2-7; v_call: TRBV4-2; d_call: -; cdr3_aa: CASSQDTALTTYEQYF; cdr3_nt: TGTGCCAGCAGCCAAGATACTGCTCTAACGACCTACGAGCAGTACTTC
clone_size: many; cdr3_length: 14; j_call: TRBJ2-7; v_call: TRBV28; d_call: -; cdr3_aa: CASRTLPESYEQYF; cdr3_nt: TGTGCCAGCAGGACCCTTCCCGAGTCCTACGAGCAGTACTTC
clone_size: many; cdr3_length: 15; j_call: TRBJ1-3; v_call: TRBV7-2; d_call: -; cdr3_aa: CASSPGRSSGNTIYF; cdr3_nt: TGTGCCAGCAGCCCGGGACGGAGCTCTGGAAACACCATATATTTT
clone_size: many; cdr3_length: 15; j_call: TRBJ1-1; v_call: TRBV6-1; d_call: -; cdr3_aa: CASSEAWQGNTEAFF; cdr3_nt: TGTGCCAGCAGTGAAGCTTGGCAGGGGAACACTGAAGCTTTCTTT
clone_size: few; cdr3_length: 15; j_call: TRBJ1-2; v_call: TRBV28; d_call: -; cdr3_aa: CASIPLASLAYGYTF; cdr3_nt: TGTGCCAGCATCCCGCTGGCCAGTCTCGCCTATGGCTACACCTTC
clone_size: -; cdr3_length: 14; j_call: TRBJ1-1; v_call: TRBV6-1; d_call: -; cdr3_aa: CASSDGTMNTEALF; cdr3_nt: TGTGCCAGCAGTGACGGGACCATGAACACTGAAGCTCTCTTT
clone_size: -; cdr3_length: 15; j_call: TRBJ2-7; v_call: TRBV10-3; d_call: -; cdr3_aa: CAISPERVTLHEQYF; cdr3_nt: TGTGCCATCAGTCCAGAGCGGGTAACCCTACACGAGCAGTACTTC
clone_size: -; cdr3_length: 16; j_call: TRBJ2-2; v_call: TRBV7-9; d_call: TRBD1; cdr3_aa: CASSTTGQGYTGELFF; cdr3_nt: TGTGCCAGCAGCACGACGGGACAGGGATACACCGGGGAGCTGTTTTTT
clone_size: many; cdr3_length: 16; j_call: TRBJ2-3; v_call: TRBV28; d_call: -; cdr3_aa: CASSHTLGGGTDTQYF; cdr3_nt: TGTGCCAGCAGTCATACCCTAGGTGGTGGCACAGATACGCAGTATTTT
clone_size: many; cdr3_length: 15; j_call: TRBJ2-7; v_call: TRBV5-4; d_call: -; cdr3_aa: CASSLNRDSHYEQYF; cdr3_nt: TGTGCCAGCAGCTTGAACAGGGACTCCCACTACGAGCAGTACTTC
clone_size: few; cdr3_length: 14; j_call: TRBJ1-5; v_call: TRBV11-2; d_call: -; cdr3_aa: CASSTHRGNQPQHF; cdr3_nt: TGTGCCAGCAGCACACACAGGGGCAATCAGCCCCAGCATTTT
clone_size: many; cdr3_length: 12; j_call: TRBJ2-7; v_call: TRBV5-6; d_call: -; cdr3_aa: CASSPGSSEQYF; cdr3_nt: TGTGCCAGCAGCCCGGGTTCTAGCGAGCAGTACTTC
clone_size: many; cdr3_length: 16; j_call: TRBJ2-3; v_call: TRBV9; d_call: TRBD2; cdr3_aa: CASSVARLAGADTQYF; cdr3_nt: TGTGCCAGCAGCGTAGCGAGACTAGCGGGAGCAGATACGCAGTATTTT
clone_size: many; cdr3_length: 16; j_call: TRBJ2-2; v_call: TRBV20-1; d_call: TRBD2; cdr3_aa: CSAMPRGGRDTGELFF; cdr3_nt: TGCAGTGCTATGCCCCGGGGGGGGAGGGACACCGGGGAGCTGTTTTTT
clone_size: many; cdr3_length: 14; j_call: TRBJ2-7; v_call: TRBV30; d_call: -; cdr3_aa: CAWSVRQQAYEQYF; cdr3_nt: TGTGCCTGGAGTGTACGACAGCAGGCCTACGAGCAGTACTTC
clone_size: -; cdr3_length: 17; j_call: TRBJ2-6; v_call: TRBV13; d_call: TRBD2; cdr3_aa: CASSLESGGAGANVLTF; cdr3_nt: TGTGCCAGCAGCTTAGAGTCGGGGGGGGCTGGGGCCAACGTCCTGACTTTC
clone_size: once; cdr3_length: 14; j_call: TRBJ2-1; v_call: TRBV6-5; d_call: TRBD1; cdr3_aa: CASSYSGQGVEQFF; cdr3_nt: TGTGCCAGCAGTTACTCGGGACAGGGGGTTGAGCAGTTCTTC
clone_size: few; cdr3_length: 15; j_call: TRBJ1-1; v_call: TRBV3-1; d_call: -; cdr3_aa: CASSQEGGTGTEAFF; cdr3_nt: TGTGCCAGCAGCCAAGAAGGGGGGACGGGTACTGAAGCTTTCTTT
clone_size: -; cdr3_length: 14; j_call: TRBJ1-1; v_call: TRBV27; d_call: -; cdr3_aa: CASSLGGLETEAFF; cdr3_nt: TGTGCCAGCAGTTTGGGGGGGCTTGAAACTGAAGCTTTCTTT
clone_size: -; cdr3_length: 13; j_call: TRBJ2-1; v_call: TRBV24-1; d_call: -; cdr3_aa: CATSDLGPPEQFF; cdr3_nt: TGTGCCACCAGTGACTTGGGTCCCCCTGAGCAGTTCTTC
clone_size: many; cdr3_length: 15; j_call: TRBJ2-3; v_call: TRBV7-9; d_call: -; cdr3_aa: CASSTIGRSTDTQYF; cdr3_nt: TGTGCCAGCAGCACCATTGGACGGTCCACAGATACGCAGTATTTT
clone_size: -; cdr3_length: 14; j_call: TRBJ2-7; v_call: TRBV7-9; d_call: -; cdr3_aa: CASSLSSERYGQYF; cdr3_nt: TGTGCCAGCAGCTTGTCGAGTGAGCGGTACGGGCAGTACTTC
clone_size: -; cdr3_length: 15; j_call: TRBJ2-1; v_call: TRBV19; d_call: TRBD1; cdr3_aa: CASSIGDRGLGEQFF; cdr3_nt: TGTGCCAGTAGTATAGGCGACAGGGGGCTTGGTGAGCAGTTCTTC
clone_size: -; cdr3_length: 19; j_call: TRBJ2-5; v_call: TRBV7-7; d_call: TRBD2; cdr3_aa: CASSLTPGLAGAWLETQYF; cdr3_nt: TGTGCTAGCAGCTTAACTCCGGGACTAGCGGGAGCTTGGTTAGAGACCCAGTACTTC
clone_size: few; cdr3_length: 15; j_call: TRBJ1-2; v_call: TRBV7-9; d_call: TRBD1; cdr3_aa: CASSNRDRGDYGYTF; cdr3_nt: TGTGCCAGCAGCAACCGGGACAGGGGTGACTATGGCTACACCTTC
clone_size: many; cdr3_length: 12; j_call: TRBJ2-7; v_call: TRBV7-9; d_call: -; cdr3_aa: CASTGQALEQYF; cdr3_nt: TGTGCCAGCACGGGACAAGCCTTGGAGCAGTACTTC
clone_size: -; cdr3_length: 15; j_call: TRBJ2-6; v_call: TRBV7-6; d_call: -; cdr3_aa: CASSPTPGGANVLTF; cdr3_nt: TGTGCCAGCAGCCCGACCCCTGGTGGGGCCAACGTCCTGACTTTC
clone_size: many; cdr3_length: 13; j_call: TRBJ1-1; v_call: TRBV6-5; d_call: TRBD1; cdr3_aa: CASSYGTGNEAFF; cdr3_nt: TGTGCCAGCAGTTACGGGACAGGGAATGAAGCTTTCTTT
clone_size: few; cdr3_length: 19; j_call: TRBJ1-1; v_call: TRBV20-1; d_call: TRBD1; cdr3_aa: CSADFRDRGVWDMNTEAFF; cdr3_nt: TGCAGTGCTGATTTCCGGGACAGGGGCGTCTGGGACATGAACACTGAAGCTTTCTTT
clone_size: -; cdr3_length: 15; j_call: TRBJ1-2; v_call: TRBV6-1; d_call: -; cdr3_aa: CASSGWTVSIYGYTF; cdr3_nt: TGTGCCAGCAGTGGGTGGACAGTATCGATCTATGGCTACACCTTC
clone_size: few; cdr3_length: 13; j_call: TRBJ1-2; v_call: TRBV30; d_call: -; cdr3_aa: CAWRPGANYGYTF; cdr3_nt: TGTGCCTGGAGGCCAGGAGCTAACTATGGCTACACCTTC
clone_size: many; cdr3_length: 15; j_call: TRBJ2-1; v_call: TRBV4-3; d_call: TRBD2; cdr3_aa: CASSQAAGVYNEQFF; cdr3_nt: TGCGCCAGCAGCCAAGCGGCGGGAGTGTACAATGAGCAGTTCTTC
clone_size: -; cdr3_length: 15; j_call: TRBJ2-7; v_call: TRBV27; d_call: TRBD1; cdr3_aa: CASSERQGYLYEQYF; cdr3_nt: TGTGCCAGCAGTGAACGACAGGGCTATCTTTACGAGCAGTACTTC
clone_size: -; cdr3_length: 15; j_call: TRBJ1-6; v_call: TRBV6-5; d_call: -; cdr3_aa: CASSYSGQTNSPLHF; cdr3_nt: TGTGCCAGCAGTTACTCAGGTCAGACTAATTCACCCCTCCACTTT
clone_size: -; cdr3_length: 16; j_call: TRBJ2-3; v_call: TRBV5-5; d_call: TRBD2; cdr3_aa: CASSLKRGEGTDTQYF; cdr3_nt: TGTGCCAGCAGCTTAAAGCGGGGGGAAGGGACAGATACGCAGTATTTT
clone_size: many; cdr3_length: 13; j_call: TRBJ2-7; v_call: TRBV23-1; d_call: -; cdr3_aa: CASSQATSYEQYF; cdr3_nt: TGCGCCAGCAGTCAGGCCACCTCCTACGAGCAGTACTTC
clone_size: -; cdr3_length: 15; j_call: TRBJ2-5; v_call: TRBV3-1; d_call: TRBD1; cdr3_aa: CASSPQQGAKETQYF; cdr3_nt: TGTGCCAGCAGCCCCCAACAGGGGGCGAAGGAGACCCAGTACTTC
clone_size: many; cdr3_length: 16; j_call: TRBJ2-1; v_call: TRBV4-1; d_call: -; cdr3_aa: CASSPQTGSSYNEQFF; cdr3_nt: TGCGCCAGCAGCCCCCAGACAGGTAGCTCCTACAATGAGCAGTTCTTC
clone_size: few; cdr3_length: 15; j_call: TRBJ2-7; v_call: TRBV4-3; d_call: -; cdr3_aa: CASSQEDEGNYEQYF; cdr3_nt: TGCGCCAGCAGCCAAGAGGACGAGGGGAACTACGAGCAGTACTTC
clone_size: few; cdr3_length: 13; j_call: TRBJ1-1; v_call: TRBV5-4; d_call: TRBD1; cdr3_aa: CASRQGVGTEAFF; cdr3_nt: TGTGCCAGCAGACAGGGGGTTGGCACTGAAGCTTTCTTT
clone_size: few; cdr3_length: 16; j_call: TRBJ1-2; v_call: TRBV4-3; d_call: TRBD1; cdr3_aa: CASSQDRGGQYYGYTF; cdr3_nt: TGCGCCAGCAGCCAAGATCGAGGGGGACAGTACTATGGCTACACCTTC
clone_size: -; cdr3_length: 14; j_call: TRBJ2-7; v_call: TRBV7-2; d_call: -; cdr3_aa: CASSLGRQGGEQYF; cdr3_nt: TGTGCCAGCAGCTTAGGGCGACAGGGAGGGGAGCAGTACTTC
clone_size: -; cdr3_length: 13; j_call: TRBJ1-5; v_call: TRBV19; d_call: -; cdr3_aa: CASSISSNQPQHF; cdr3_nt: TGTGCCAGTAGTATTTCGAGCAATCAGCCCCAGCATTTT
clone_size: many; cdr3_length: 17; j_call: TRBJ1-1; v_call: TRBV7-9; d_call: TRBD1; cdr3_aa: CASSPTRQGYEITEAFF; cdr3_nt: TGTGCCAGCAGCCCGACACGACAGGGCTATGAGATCACTGAAGCTTTCTTT
clone_size: few; cdr3_length: 15; j_call: TRBJ2-2; v_call: TRBV19; d_call: -; cdr3_aa: CASTYWTENTGELFF; cdr3_nt: TGTGCCAGCACTTACTGGACAGAGAACACCGGGGAGCTGTTTTTT
clone_size: many; cdr3_length: 16; j_call: TRBJ2-3; v_call: TRBV7-6; d_call: TRBD2; cdr3_aa: CASSSPPSGVADTQYF; cdr3_nt: TGTGCCAGCAGCTCCCCTCCTAGCGGGGTCGCAGATACGCAGTATTTT
clone_size: few; cdr3_length: 12; j_call: TRBJ2-5; v_call: TRBV19; d_call: -; cdr3_aa: CATQDIIQTQYF; cdr3_nt: TGTGCCACCCAGGACATCATACAGACCCAGTACTTC
clone_size: many; cdr3_length: 13; j_call: TRBJ2-4; v_call: TRBV6-5; d_call: -; cdr3_aa: CASSPGPADIQYF; cdr3_nt: TGTGCCAGCAGCCCGGGACCTGCGGACATTCAGTACTTC
clone_size: many; cdr3_length: 15; j_call: TRBJ1-5; v_call: TRBV7-2; d_call: -; cdr3_aa: CASSRSGDEYQPQHF; cdr3_nt: TGTGCCAGCAGCCGCTCCGGGGATGAGTATCAGCCCCAGCATTTT
clone_size: many; cdr3_length: 13; j_call: TRBJ2-4; v_call: TRBV12-3/TRBV12-4; d_call: -; cdr3_aa: CASSPTGPDIQYF; cdr3_nt: TGTGCCAGCAGCCCGACGGGGCCGGACATTCAGTACTTC
clone_size: -; cdr3_length: 11; j_call: TRBJ1-2; v_call: TRBV7-2; d_call: -; cdr3_aa: CASSLASGYTF; cdr3_nt: TGTGCCAGCAGCTTAGCTTCTGGCTACACCTTC